This T cell receptor beta chain comes out of a study of blood T cell repertoires in COVID-19. The V gene's germline CDR1 is SGHVS and CDR2 FQNEAQ. V lost 1 base, J lost 1 base, and 8 bases lay in between. The CDR3 is made up of 14 amino acids. This clone was detected only once. This table comes from immunoSEQ multiplex PCR, and its TCRdb copy is limited to in-frame clones, with some not included. Of approximately 500,000 clones in the sample, 85% to 90% were seen once. The source material was peripheral blood. This sequence originates from a woman between 50 and 59 years old with COVID-19, enrolled during active disease. The V gene is TRBV7-8, the J gene TRBJ2-7; D remains unclear. The CDR3 nucleotides read TGTGCCAGCAGCTTAGAGACATTTTCCTACGAGCAGTACTTC. Amino acids: CASSLETFSYEQYF.